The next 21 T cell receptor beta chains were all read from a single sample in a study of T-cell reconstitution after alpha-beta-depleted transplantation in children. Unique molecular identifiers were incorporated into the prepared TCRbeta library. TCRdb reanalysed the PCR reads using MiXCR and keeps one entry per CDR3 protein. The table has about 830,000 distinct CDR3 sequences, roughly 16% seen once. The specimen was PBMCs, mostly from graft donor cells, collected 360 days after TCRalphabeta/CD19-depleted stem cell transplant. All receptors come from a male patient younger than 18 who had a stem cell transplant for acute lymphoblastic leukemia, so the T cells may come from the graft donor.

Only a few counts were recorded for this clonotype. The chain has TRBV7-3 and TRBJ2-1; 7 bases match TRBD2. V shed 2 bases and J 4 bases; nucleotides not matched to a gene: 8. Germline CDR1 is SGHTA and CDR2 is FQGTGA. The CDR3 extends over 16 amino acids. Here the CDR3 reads CASSLREVAGYNEQFF. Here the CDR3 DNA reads TGTGCCAGCAGCTTACGGGAGGTAGCGGGTTACAATGAGCAGTTCTTC.

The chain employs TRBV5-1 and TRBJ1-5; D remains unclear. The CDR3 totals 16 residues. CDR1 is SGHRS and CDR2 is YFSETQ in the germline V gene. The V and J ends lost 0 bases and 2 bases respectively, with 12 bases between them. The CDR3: CASSLGGSWGNQPQHF. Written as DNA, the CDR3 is TGCGCCAGCAGCTTGGGAGGCTCCTGGGGCAATCAGCCCCAGCATTTT. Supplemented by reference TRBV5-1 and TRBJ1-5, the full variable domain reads KAGVTQTPRYLIKTRGQQVTLSCSPISGHRSVSWYQQTPGQGLQFLFEYFSETQRNKGNFPGRFSGRQFSNSRSEMNVSTLELGDSALYLCASSLGGSWGNQPQHFGDGTRLSIL.

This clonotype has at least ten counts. The CDR3 nucleotides are TGTGCCAGCAGGACGCCGGTATCCCCCGGGGAGCTGTTTTTT. It is translated as CASRTPVSPGELFF. The chain has TRBV4-2 and TRBJ2-2; unclear D gene. Germline V CDR1 and CDR2: LGHNA, YNFKEQ. Trimming cost V 6 bases and J 6 bases, with 14 bases left between them. This CDR3 is 14 amino acids long.

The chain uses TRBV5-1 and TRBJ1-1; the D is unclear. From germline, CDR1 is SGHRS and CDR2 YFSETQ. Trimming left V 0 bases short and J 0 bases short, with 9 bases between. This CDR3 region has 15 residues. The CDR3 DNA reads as TGCGCCAGCAGCTTGGGATCTTTAGTGAACACTGAAGCTTTCTTT. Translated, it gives CASSLGSLVNTEAFF.

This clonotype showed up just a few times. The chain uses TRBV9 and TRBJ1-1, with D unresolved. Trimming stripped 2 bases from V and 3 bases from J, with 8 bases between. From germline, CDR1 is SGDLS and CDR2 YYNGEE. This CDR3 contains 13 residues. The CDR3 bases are TGTGCCAGCAGCGTCGAGTACGACACTGAAGCTTTCTTT. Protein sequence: CASSVEYDTEAFF.

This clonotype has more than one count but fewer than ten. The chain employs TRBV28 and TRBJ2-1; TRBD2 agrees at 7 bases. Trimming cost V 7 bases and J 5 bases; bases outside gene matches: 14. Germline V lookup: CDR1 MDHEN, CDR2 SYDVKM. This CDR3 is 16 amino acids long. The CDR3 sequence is CASIPRGPSGHNEQFF. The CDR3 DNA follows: TGTGCCAGCATTCCGCGCGGGCCTAGCGGCCACAATGAGCAGTTCTTC. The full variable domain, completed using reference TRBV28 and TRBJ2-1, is DVKVTQSSRYLVKRTGEKVFLECVQDMDHENMFWYRQDPGLGLRLIYFSYDVKMKEKGDIPEGYSVSREKKERFSLILESASTNQTSMYLCASIPRGPSGHNEQFFGPGTRLTVL.

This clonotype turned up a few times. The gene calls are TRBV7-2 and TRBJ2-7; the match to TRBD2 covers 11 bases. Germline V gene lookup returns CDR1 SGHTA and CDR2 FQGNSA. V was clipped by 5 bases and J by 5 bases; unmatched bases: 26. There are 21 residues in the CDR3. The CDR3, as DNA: TGTGCCAGCAGCCCGCATCGCGGTCCTCCCCTACTAGCGGGAGTACCCCACGAGCAGTACTTC. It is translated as CASSPHRGPPLLAGVPHEQYF.

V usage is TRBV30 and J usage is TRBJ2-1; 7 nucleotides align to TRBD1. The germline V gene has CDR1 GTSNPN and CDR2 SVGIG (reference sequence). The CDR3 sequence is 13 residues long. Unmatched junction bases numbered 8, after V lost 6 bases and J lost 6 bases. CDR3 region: CACDRVKINEQFF. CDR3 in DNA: TGTGCCTGTGACAGGGTGAAGATCAATGAGCAGTTCTTC.

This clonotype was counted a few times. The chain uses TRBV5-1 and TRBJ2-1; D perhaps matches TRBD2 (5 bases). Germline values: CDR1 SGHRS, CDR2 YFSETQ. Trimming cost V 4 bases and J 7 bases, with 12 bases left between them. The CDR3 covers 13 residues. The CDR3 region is CASSVWEINEQFF. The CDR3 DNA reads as TGCGCCAGCAGCGTTTGGGAGATAAATGAGCAGTTCTTC.

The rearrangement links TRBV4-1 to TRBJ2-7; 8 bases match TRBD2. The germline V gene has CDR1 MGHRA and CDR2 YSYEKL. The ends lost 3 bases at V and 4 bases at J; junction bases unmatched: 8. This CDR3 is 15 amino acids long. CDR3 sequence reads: CASSQPTSDLYEQYF. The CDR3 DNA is TGCGCCAGCAGCCAGCCGACTAGCGATCTTTACGAGCAGTACTTC.

CDR3 coding DNA: TGCGCCAGCAGCACGCCAGCCTGGGGGGACAGCAGCTCCTTCTACGAGCAGTACTTC. Amino acids: CASSTPAWGDSSSFYEQYF. The rearrangement links TRBV5-1 to TRBJ2-7; TRBD1 might be the D (7 bases). This CDR3 contains 19 residues. Germline values: CDR1 SGHRS, CDR2 YFSETQ. Deletions cut 4 bases from V and 3 bases from J, with 29 bases between. The whole variable domain, remainder taken from reference TRBV5-1 and TRBJ2-7, is KAGVTQTPRYLIKTRGQQVTLSCSPISGHRSVSWYQQTPGQGLQFLFEYFSETQRNKGNFPGRFSGRQFSNSRSEMNVSTLELGDSALYLCASSTPAWGDSSSFYEQYFGPGTRLTVT.

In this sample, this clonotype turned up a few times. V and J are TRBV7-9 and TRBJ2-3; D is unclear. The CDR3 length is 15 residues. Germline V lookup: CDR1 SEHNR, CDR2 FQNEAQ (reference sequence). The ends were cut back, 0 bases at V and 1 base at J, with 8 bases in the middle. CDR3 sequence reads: CASSLASIRTDTQYF. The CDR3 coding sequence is TGTGCCAGCAGCTTAGCTAGCATTCGCACAGATACGCAGTATTTT.

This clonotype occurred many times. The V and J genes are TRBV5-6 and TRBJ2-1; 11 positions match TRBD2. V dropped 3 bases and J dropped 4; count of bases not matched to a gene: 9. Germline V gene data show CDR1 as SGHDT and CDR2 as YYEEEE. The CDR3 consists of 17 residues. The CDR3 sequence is CASSWIKLAGGYNEQFF. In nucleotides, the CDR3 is TGTGCCAGCAGCTGGATCAAGCTAGCGGGAGGATACAATGAGCAGTTCTTC.

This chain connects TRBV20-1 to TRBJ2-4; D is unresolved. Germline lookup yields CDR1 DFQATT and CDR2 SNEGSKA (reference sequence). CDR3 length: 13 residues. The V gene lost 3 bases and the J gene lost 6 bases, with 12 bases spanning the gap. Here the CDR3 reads CSARQVASNIQYF. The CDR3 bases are TGCAGTGCTAGGCAAGTCGCATCAAACATTCAGTACTTC.

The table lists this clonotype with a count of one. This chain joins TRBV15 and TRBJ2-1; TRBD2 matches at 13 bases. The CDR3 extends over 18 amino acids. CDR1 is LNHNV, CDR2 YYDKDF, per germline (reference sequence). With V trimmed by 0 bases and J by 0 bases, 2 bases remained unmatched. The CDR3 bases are TGTGCCACCAGCAGAGAACTAGCGGGAGGGAGCTCCTACAATGAGCAGTTCTTC. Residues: CATSRELAGGSSYNEQFF. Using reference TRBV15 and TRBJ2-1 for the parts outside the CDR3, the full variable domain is DAMVIQNPRYQVTQFGKPVTLSCSQTLNHNVMYWYQQKSSQAPKLLFHYYDKDFNNEADTPDNFQSRRPNTSFCFLDIRSPGLGDTAMYLCATSRELAGGSSYNEQFFGPGTRLTVL.

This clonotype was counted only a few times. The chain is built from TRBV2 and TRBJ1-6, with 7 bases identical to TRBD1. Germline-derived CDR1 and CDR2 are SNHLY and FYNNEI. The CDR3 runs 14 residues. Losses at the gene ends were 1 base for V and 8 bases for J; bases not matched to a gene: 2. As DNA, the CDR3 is TGTGCCAGCAGTGAAGTAGGGGGCGATTCACCCCTCCACTTT. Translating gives CASSEVGGDSPLHF. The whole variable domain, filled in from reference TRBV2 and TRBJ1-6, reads EPEVTQTPSHQVTQMGQEVILRCVPISNHLYFYWYRQILGQKVEFLVSFYNNEISEKSEIFDDQFSVERPDGSNFTLKIRSTKLEDSAMYFCASSEVGGDSPLHFGNGTRLTVT.

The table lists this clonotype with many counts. The CDR3: CASSLSGKGYNEQFF. The DNA for the CDR3 is TGCGCCAGCAGCTTGTCGGGAAAGGGTTACAATGAGCAGTTCTTC. The rearrangement joins TRBV5-1 to TRBJ2-1; possibly TRBD2 for D (5 bases). V lost 1 base, J lost 4 bases, and 12 bases lay in between. CDR1 is SGHRS, CDR2 YFSETQ, per germline. The CDR3 spans 15 residues. Full variable domain (rest looked up from reference TRBV5-1 and TRBJ2-1): KAGVTQTPRYLIKTRGQQVTLSCSPISGHRSVSWYQQTPGQGLQFLFEYFSETQRNKGNFPGRFSGRQFSNSRSEMNVSTLELGDSALYLCASSLSGKGYNEQFFGPGTRLTVL.

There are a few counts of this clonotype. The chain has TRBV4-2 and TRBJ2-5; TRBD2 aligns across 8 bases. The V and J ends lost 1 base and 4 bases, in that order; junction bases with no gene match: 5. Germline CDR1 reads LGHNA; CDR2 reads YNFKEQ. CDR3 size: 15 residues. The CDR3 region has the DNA TGTGCCAGCAGCCAAGGACTAGCGAGGGGAGAGACCCAGTACTTC. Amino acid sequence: CASSQGLARGETQYF.

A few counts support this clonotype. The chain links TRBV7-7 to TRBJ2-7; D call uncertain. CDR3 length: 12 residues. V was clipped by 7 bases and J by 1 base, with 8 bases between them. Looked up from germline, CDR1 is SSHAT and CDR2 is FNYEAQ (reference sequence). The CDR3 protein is CASTLWSYEQYF. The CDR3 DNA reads TGTGCCAGCACTCTTTGGTCCTACGAGCAGTACTTC.

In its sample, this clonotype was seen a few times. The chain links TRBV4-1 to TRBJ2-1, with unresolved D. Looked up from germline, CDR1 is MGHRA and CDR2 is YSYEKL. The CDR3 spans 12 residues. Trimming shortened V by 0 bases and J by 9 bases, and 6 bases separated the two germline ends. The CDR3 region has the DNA TGCGCCAGCAGCCAAGACAGCTTTGAGCAGTTCTTC. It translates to CASSQDSFEQFF.

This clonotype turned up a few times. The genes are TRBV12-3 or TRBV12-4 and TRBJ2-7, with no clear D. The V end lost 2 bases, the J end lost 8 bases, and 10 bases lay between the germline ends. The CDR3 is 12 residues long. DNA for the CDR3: TGTGCCAGCAGTTTACTGGGGTATCAGCAGTACTTC. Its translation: CASSLLGYQQYF.